A selection of T cell receptor beta chains follows, all from one sample in a study of PD-L1 blockade in urothelial cancer. Only in-frame clones appear in the TCRdb table, and some are missing; sequencing was by immunoSEQ multiplex PCR. The data hold some 90,000 clones, with 80% to 90% observed a single time. Material: PBMCs, obtained around atezolizumab (anti-PD-L1) treatment. The receptor source for this set is a woman older than 75 with urothelial cancer. CDR3s include the opening cysteine and the closing phenylalanine or tryptophan. Each record gives: J gene, D gene, CDR3 length, clone size, V gene, CDR3 protein, CDR3 DNA. A D gene is named only where the DNA matches it firmly. Size tells how often a clone was seen (once, few, many) or the class of an expanded clone, and some rows leave it out.

j_gene: TRBJ2-1
d_gene: NA
len: 11
abundance: once
v_gene: TRBV5-4
CDR3aa: CASSRGNEQFF
CDR3nt: TGTGCCAGCAGCAGAGGGAATGAGCAGTTCTTC

j_gene: TRBJ1-1
d_gene: NA
len: 11
abundance: few
v_gene: TRBV30
CDR3aa: CAAGGLPEAFF
CDR3nt: TGTGCCGCTGGCGGATTGCCCGAAGCTTTCTTT

j_gene: TRBJ2-5
d_gene: NA
len: 11
abundance: NA
v_gene: TRBV29-1
CDR3aa: CSVEGTLSRYF
CDR3nt: TGCAGCGTGGAGGGGACCCTTAGCCGGTACTTC

j_gene: TRBJ2-1
d_gene: NA
len: 16
abundance: NA
v_gene: TRBV14
CDR3aa: CASSQHSAESYNEQFF
CDR3nt: TGTGCCAGCAGCCAGCACTCGGCGGAGTCCTACAATGAGCAGTTCTTC

j_gene: TRBJ1-5
d_gene: TRBD1
len: 14
abundance: NA
v_gene: TRBV19
CDR3aa: CASRTGGPNQPQHF
CDR3nt: TGTGCCAGCCGAACAGGGGGCCCCAATCAGCCCCAGCATTTT

j_gene: TRBJ2-7
d_gene: TRBD2
len: 14
abundance: few
v_gene: TRBV27
CDR3aa: CASSWTSGTYEQYF
CDR3nt: TGTGCCAGCAGTTGGACTAGCGGAACCTACGAGCAGTACTTC

j_gene: TRBJ2-1
d_gene: NA
len: 11
abundance: NA
v_gene: TRBV20-1
CDR3aa: CILPVLSEQFF
CDR3nt: TGCATCCTACCCGTTTTGAGTGAGCAGTTCTTC

j_gene: TRBJ2-1
d_gene: NA
len: 16
abundance: NA
v_gene: TRBV5-4
CDR3aa: CASSLAGVSAAREQFF
CDR3nt: TGTGCCAGCAGCTTGGCCGGAGTTAGCGCCGCGAGGGAGCAGTTCTTC

j_gene: TRBJ2-7
d_gene: TRBD1
len: 15
abundance: once
v_gene: TRBV5-1
CDR3aa: CASSLQVTGGFEQYF
CDR3nt: TGCGCCAGCAGCTTGCAGGTGACAGGGGGCTTCGAGCAGTACTTC

j_gene: TRBJ2-3
d_gene: TRBD1
len: 16
abundance: NA
v_gene: TRBV19
CDR3aa: CASSIFLRGPSNTQYF
CDR3nt: TGTGCCAGTAGTATATTTCTCAGGGGGCCGTCGAATACGCAGTATTTT

j_gene: TRBJ2-1
d_gene: TRBD2
len: 16
abundance: NA
v_gene: TRBV4-1
CDR3aa: CASSQTMLAGRYEQFF
CDR3nt: TGCGCCAGCAGCCAAACGATGCTAGCGGGAAGGTATGAGCAGTTCTTC

j_gene: TRBJ2-1
d_gene: TRBD1
len: 16
abundance: NA
v_gene: TRBV5-1
CDR3aa: CASSLEGDRGRHEQFF
CDR3nt: TGCGCCAGCAGCCTGGAGGGGGACAGGGGGCGGCATGAGCAGTTCTTC

j_gene: TRBJ2-7
d_gene: NA
len: 16
abundance: NA
v_gene: TRBV30
CDR3aa: CAWSGGRGQTSYEQYF
CDR3nt: TGTGCCTGGAGTGGTGGAAGGGGACAAACCTCCTACGAGCAGTACTTC

j_gene: TRBJ2-7
d_gene: NA
len: 13
abundance: NA
v_gene: TRBV5-1
CDR3aa: CASSLSLAYEQYF
CDR3nt: TGCGCCAGCAGCTTAAGTCTGGCATACGAGCAGTACTTC

j_gene: TRBJ2-2
d_gene: TRBD1
len: 15
abundance: NA
v_gene: TRBV5-4
CDR3aa: CASSFAGGITGELFF
CDR3nt: TGTGCCAGCAGCTTTGCAGGGGGCATCACCGGGGAGCTGTTTTTT

j_gene: TRBJ2-7
d_gene: NA
len: 18
abundance: NA
v_gene: TRBV7-8
CDR3aa: CASSLGRISGPSSYEQYF
CDR3nt: TGTGCCAGCAGCTTAGGAAGGATCAGCGGCCCGTCCTCCTACGAGCAGTACTTC

j_gene: TRBJ2-1
d_gene: NA
len: 11
abundance: NA
v_gene: TRBV7-2
CDR3aa: CASSSMSEQFF
CDR3nt: TGTGCCAGCAGCAGCATGAGTGAGCAGTTCTTC

j_gene: TRBJ1-4
d_gene: TRBD1
len: 15
abundance: NA
v_gene: TRBV5-4
CDR3aa: CASSPRQGVNEKLFF
CDR3nt: TGTGCCAGCAGCCCCCGACAGGGGGTGAACGAAAAACTGTTTTTT

j_gene: TRBJ1-4
d_gene: NA
len: 15
abundance: NA
v_gene: TRBV11-2
CDR3aa: CASSGGQLSNEKLFF
CDR3nt: TGTGCCAGCAGCGGTGGACAGTTATCTAATGAAAAACTGTTTTTT

j_gene: TRBJ1-4
d_gene: TRBD1
len: 15
abundance: NA
v_gene: TRBV5-4
CDR3aa: CASSIATGENEKLFF
CDR3nt: TGTGCCAGCAGCATCGCGACAGGGGAGAATGAAAAACTGTTTTTT

j_gene: TRBJ1-1
d_gene: NA
len: 13
abundance: NA
v_gene: TRBV29-1
CDR3aa: CSVAQGLNTEAFF
CDR3nt: TGCAGCGTAGCACAGGGATTGAACACTGAAGCTTTCTTT

j_gene: TRBJ1-1
d_gene: NA
len: 13
abundance: NA
v_gene: TRBV6-1
CDR3aa: CASIVNRNTEAFF
CDR3nt: TGTGCCAGCATTGTTAACAGGAACACTGAAGCTTTCTTT

j_gene: TRBJ1-2
d_gene: TRBD1
len: 15
abundance: many
v_gene: TRBV2
CDR3aa: CASSEGGTALYGYTF
CDR3nt: TGTGCCAGCAGTGAAGGTGGGACAGCCCTTTATGGCTACACCTTC

j_gene: TRBJ2-7
d_gene: TRBD2
len: 13
abundance: once
v_gene: TRBV6-6
CDR3aa: CASSYPGGGEQYF
CDR3nt: TGTGCCAGCAGTTACCCGGGGGGGGGCGAGCAGTACTTC

j_gene: TRBJ2-2
d_gene: NA
len: 14
abundance: NA
v_gene: TRBV30
CDR3aa: CAWSSGTLTGELFF
CDR3nt: TGTGCCTGGAGTTCCGGGACTCTGACCGGGGAGCTGTTTTTT

j_gene: TRBJ1-5
d_gene: NA
len: 15
abundance: NA
v_gene: TRBV6-6
CDR3aa: CASSSQGLSNQPQHF
CDR3nt: TGTGCCAGCAGTTCCCAGGGGCTTAGCAATCAGCCCCAGCATTTT

j_gene: TRBJ1-2
d_gene: NA
len: 13
abundance: once
v_gene: TRBV6-1
CDR3aa: CASSRQELYGYTF
CDR3nt: TGTGCCAGCAGTCGACAGGAGCTCTATGGCTACACCTTC

j_gene: TRBJ2-7
d_gene: NA
len: 12
abundance: NA
v_gene: TRBV7-9
CDR3aa: CASSLAIGEQYF
CDR3nt: TGTGCCAGCAGCCTCGCTATCGGCGAGCAGTACTTC

j_gene: TRBJ1-2
d_gene: NA
len: 14
abundance: once
v_gene: TRBV9
CDR3aa: CASSVRSTDYGYTF
CDR3nt: TGTGCCAGCAGCGTGAGGTCGACAGATTATGGCTACACCTTC

j_gene: TRBJ2-1
d_gene: NA
len: 16
abundance: NA
v_gene: TRBV4-2
CDR3aa: CASSQVATSSYNEQFF
CDR3nt: TGTGCCAGCAGCCAAGTCGCGACTAGCTCCTACAATGAGCAGTTCTTC

j_gene: TRBJ2-5
d_gene: TRBD1
len: 16
abundance: NA
v_gene: TRBV5-6
CDR3aa: CASSMPGTGGLETQYF
CDR3nt: TGTGCCAGCAGCATGCCCGGGACAGGGGGCCTGGAGACCCAGTACTTC

j_gene: TRBJ2-1
d_gene: NA
len: 11
abundance: NA
v_gene: TRBV20-1
CDR3aa: CSAERSNEQFF
CDR3nt: TGCAGTGCGGAAAGGAGCAATGAGCAGTTCTTC

j_gene: TRBJ2-7
d_gene: NA
len: 14
abundance: NA
v_gene: TRBV5-4
CDR3aa: CASSLKSGHYEQYF
CDR3nt: TGTGCCAGCAGCTTAAAAAGCGGGCACTACGAGCAGTACTTC